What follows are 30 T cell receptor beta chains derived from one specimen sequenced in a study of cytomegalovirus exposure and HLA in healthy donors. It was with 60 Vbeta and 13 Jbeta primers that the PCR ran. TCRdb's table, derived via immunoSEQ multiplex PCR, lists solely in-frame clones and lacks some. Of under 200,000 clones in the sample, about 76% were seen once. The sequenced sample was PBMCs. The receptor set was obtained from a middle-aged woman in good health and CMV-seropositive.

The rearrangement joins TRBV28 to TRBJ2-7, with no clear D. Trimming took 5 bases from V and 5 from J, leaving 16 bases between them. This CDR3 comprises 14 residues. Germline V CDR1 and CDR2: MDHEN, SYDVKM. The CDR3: CASSAAAIQNEQYF. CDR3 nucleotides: TGTGCCAGCAGTGCCGCGGCGATTCAGAACGAGCAGTACTTC.

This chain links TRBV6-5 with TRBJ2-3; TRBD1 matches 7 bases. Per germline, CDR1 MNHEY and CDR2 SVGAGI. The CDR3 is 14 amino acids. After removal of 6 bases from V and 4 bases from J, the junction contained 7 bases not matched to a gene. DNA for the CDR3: TGTGCCAGCAGGGGGACAGTAGGGGCAGATACGCAGTATTTT. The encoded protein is CASRGTVGADTQYF.

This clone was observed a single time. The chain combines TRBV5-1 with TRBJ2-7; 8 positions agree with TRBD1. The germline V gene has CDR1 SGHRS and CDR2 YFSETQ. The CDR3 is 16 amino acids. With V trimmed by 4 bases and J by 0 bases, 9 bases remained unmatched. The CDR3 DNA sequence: TGCGCCAGCAGCCCAGCCTACAGGGGGGCCTCCTACGAGCAGTACTTC. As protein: CASSPAYRGASYEQYF. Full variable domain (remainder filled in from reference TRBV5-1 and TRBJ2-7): KAGVTQTPRYLIKTRGQQVTLSCSPISGHRSVSWYQQTPGQGLQFLFEYFSETQRNKGNFPGRFSGRQFSNSRSEMNVSTLELGDSALYLCASSPAYRGASYEQYFGPGTRLTVT.

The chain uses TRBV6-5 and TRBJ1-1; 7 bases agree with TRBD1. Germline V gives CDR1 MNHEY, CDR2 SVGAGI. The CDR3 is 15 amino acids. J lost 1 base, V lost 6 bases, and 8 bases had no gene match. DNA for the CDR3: TGTGCCAGCAGGGGCATCGGGACAGCGAACACTGAAGCTTTCTTT. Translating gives CASRGIGTANTEAFF.

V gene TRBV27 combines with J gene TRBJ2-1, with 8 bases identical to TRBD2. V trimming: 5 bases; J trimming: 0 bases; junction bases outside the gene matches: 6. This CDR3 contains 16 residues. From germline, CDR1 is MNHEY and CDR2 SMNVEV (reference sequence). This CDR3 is CASSRIAGISYNEQFF. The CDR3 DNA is TGTGCCAGCAGTAGGATAGCGGGGATCTCCTACAATGAGCAGTTCTTC.

This CDR3 is CAWSRGEGYEQYF. CDR3 nucleotides: TGTGCCTGGAGTCGGGGGGAGGGGTACGAGCAGTACTTC. This chain joins TRBV30 and TRBJ2-7, with 7 bases aligning to TRBD2. V shed 2 bases, J shed 4 bases, and the junction held 5 bases outside the gene matches. Looked up from germline, CDR1 is GTSNPN and CDR2 is SVGIG (reference sequence). The CDR3 covers 13 residues.

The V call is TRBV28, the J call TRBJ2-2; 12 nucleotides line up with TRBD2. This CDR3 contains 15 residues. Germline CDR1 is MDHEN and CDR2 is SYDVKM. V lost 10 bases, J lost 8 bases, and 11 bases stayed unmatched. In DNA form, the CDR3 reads TGTGCCATCATGCCGGGACTAGCGGGCCGGGGGGAGCTGTTTTTT. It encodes CAIMPGLAGRGELFF.

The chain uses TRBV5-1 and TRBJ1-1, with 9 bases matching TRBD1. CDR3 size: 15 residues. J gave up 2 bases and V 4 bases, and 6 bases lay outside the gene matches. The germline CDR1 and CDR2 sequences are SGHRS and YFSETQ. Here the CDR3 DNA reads TGCGCCAGCAGCCTACTGGGACAGGGCAACACTGAAGCTTTCTTT. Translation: CASSLLGQGNTEAFF.

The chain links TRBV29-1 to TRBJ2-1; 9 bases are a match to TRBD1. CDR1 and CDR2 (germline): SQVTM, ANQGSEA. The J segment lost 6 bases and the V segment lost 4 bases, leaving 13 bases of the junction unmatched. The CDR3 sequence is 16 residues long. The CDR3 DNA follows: TGCAGCGTTGGAGAACCGGGACAGGGAGGAGGCAATGAGCAGTTCTTC. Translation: CSVGEPGQGGGNEQFF.

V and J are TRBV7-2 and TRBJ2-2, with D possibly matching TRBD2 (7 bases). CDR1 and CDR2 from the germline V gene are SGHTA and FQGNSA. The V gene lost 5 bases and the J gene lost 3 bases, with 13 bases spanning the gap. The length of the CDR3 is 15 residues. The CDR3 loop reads CASSQGGGYTGELFF. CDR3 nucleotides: TGTGCCAGCAGCCAAGGGGGGGGTTACACCGGGGAGCTGTTTTTT.

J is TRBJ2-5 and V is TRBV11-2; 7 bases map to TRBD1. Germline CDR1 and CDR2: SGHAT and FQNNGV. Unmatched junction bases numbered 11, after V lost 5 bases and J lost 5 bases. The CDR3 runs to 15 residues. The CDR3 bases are TGTGCCAGCAGCCCCTCAGGACAGGTTACGGAGACCCAGTACTTC. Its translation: CASSPSGQVTETQYF.

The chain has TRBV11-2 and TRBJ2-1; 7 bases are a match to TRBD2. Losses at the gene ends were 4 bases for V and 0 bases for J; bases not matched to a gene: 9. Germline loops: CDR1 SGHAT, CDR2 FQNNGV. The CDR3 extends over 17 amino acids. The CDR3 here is CASSSDVGLPSYNEQFF. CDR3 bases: TGTGCCAGCAGCTCAGACGTGGGACTACCCTCCTACAATGAGCAGTTCTTC.

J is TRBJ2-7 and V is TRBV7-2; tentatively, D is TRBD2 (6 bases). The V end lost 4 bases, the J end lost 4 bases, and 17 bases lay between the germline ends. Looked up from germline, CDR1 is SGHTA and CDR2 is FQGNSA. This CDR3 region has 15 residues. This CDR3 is CASSSARGSGYEQYF. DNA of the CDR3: TGTGCCAGCAGCTCAGCCCGTGGTAGCGGATACGAGCAGTACTTC.

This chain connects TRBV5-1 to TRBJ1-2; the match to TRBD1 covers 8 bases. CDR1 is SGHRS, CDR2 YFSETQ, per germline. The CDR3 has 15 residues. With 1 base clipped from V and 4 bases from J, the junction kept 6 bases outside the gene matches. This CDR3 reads CASSLIAGQGYGYTF. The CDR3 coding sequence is TGCGCCAGCAGCTTGATAGCAGGACAGGGCTATGGCTACACCTTC.

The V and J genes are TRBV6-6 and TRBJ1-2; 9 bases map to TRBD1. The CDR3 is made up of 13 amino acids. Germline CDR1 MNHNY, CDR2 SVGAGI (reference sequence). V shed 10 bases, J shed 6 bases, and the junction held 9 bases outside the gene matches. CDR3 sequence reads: CANRGDRVDGYTF. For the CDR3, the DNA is TGTGCCAACAGAGGGGACAGGGTCGATGGCTACACCTTC.

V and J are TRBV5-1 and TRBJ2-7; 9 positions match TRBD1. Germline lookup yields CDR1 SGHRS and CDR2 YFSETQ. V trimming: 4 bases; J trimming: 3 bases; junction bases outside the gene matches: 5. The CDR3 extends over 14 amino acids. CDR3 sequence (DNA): TGCGCCAGCAGCGGGGGGACAGGGATCTACGAGCAGTACTTC. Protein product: CASSGGTGIYEQYF. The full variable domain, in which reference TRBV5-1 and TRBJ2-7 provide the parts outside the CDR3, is KAGVTQTPRYLIKTRGQQVTLSCSPISGHRSVSWYQQTPGQGLQFLFEYFSETQRNKGNFPGRFSGRQFSNSRSEMNVSTLELGDSALYLCASSGGTGIYEQYFGPGTRLTVT.

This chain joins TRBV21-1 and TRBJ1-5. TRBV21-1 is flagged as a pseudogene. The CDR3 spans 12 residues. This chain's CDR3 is CASSKESQPQHF. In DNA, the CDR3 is TGTGCCAGCAGCAAAGAAAGCCAGCCCCAGCATTTT.

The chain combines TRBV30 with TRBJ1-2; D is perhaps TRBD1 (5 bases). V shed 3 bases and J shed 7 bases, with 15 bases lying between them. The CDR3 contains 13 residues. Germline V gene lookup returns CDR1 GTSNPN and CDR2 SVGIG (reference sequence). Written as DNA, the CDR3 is TGTGCCTGGAGCCCCCAGGGTGATGGTGGCTACACCTTC. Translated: CAWSPQGDGGYTF.

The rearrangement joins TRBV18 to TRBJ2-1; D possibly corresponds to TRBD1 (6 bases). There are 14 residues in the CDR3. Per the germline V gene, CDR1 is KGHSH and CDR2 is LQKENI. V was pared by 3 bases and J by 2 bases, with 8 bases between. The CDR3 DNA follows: TGTGCCAGCTCACCGGGGGCGCCCTACAATGAGCAGTTCTTC. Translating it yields CASSPGAPYNEQFF.

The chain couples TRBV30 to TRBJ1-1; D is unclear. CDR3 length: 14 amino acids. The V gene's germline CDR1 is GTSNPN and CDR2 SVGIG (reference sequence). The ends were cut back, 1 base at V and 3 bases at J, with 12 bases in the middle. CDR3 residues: CAWSAGWRDTEAFF. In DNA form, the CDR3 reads TGTGCCTGGAGTGCGGGATGGCGAGACACTGAAGCTTTCTTT.

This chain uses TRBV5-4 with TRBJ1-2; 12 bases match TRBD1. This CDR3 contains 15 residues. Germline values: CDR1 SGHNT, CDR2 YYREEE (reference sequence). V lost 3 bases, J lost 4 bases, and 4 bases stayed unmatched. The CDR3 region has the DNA TGTGCCAGCAGCTCCCGGGACAGGGGGCCCTATGGCTACACCTTC. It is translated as CASSSRDRGPYGYTF. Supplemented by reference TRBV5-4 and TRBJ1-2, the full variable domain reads ETGVTQSPTHLIKTRGQQVTLRCSSQSGHNTVSWYQQALGQGPQFIFQYYREEENGRGNFPPRFSGLQFPNYSSELNVNALELDDSALYLCASSSRDRGPYGYTFGSGTRLTVV.

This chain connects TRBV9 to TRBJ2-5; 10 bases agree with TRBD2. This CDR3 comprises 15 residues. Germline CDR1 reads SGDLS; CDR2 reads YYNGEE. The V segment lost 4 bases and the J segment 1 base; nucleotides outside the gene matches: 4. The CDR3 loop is CASSPRLAGQETQYF. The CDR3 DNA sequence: TGTGCCAGCAGCCCCCGACTAGCGGGCCAAGAGACCCAGTACTTC.

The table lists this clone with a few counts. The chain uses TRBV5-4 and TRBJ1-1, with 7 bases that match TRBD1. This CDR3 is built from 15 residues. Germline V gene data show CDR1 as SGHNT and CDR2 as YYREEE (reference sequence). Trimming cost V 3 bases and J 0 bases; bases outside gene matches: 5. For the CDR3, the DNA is TGTGCCAGCAGCTCGACGGGACAGTTGAACACTGAAGCTTTCTTT. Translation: CASSSTGQLNTEAFF.

This CDR3 is CAWTSGWDSGANVLTF. The CDR3 DNA follows: TGTGCCTGGACTAGCGGATGGGACTCTGGGGCCAACGTCCTGACTTTC. The rearrangement uses TRBV30 and TRBJ2-6, with 7 nucleotides matching TRBD2. V lost 4 bases and J lost 0; bases outside the gene matches: 6. The CDR3 contains 16 residues. The V gene's germline CDR1 is GTSNPN and CDR2 SVGIG (reference sequence).

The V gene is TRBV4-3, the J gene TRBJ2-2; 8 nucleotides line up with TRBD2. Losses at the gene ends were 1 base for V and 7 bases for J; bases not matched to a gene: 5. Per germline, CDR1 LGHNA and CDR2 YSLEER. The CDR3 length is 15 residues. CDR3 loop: CASSQAAGVDGELFF. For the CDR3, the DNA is TGCGCCAGCAGCCAAGCAGCGGGAGTAGACGGGGAGCTGTTTTTT.

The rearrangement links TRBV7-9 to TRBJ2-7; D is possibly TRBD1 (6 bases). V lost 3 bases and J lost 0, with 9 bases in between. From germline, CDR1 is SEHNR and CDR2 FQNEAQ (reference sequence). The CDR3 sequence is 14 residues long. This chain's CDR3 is CASSLDRSSYEQYF. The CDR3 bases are TGTGCCAGCAGCTTGGACAGAAGCTCCTACGAGCAGTACTTC.

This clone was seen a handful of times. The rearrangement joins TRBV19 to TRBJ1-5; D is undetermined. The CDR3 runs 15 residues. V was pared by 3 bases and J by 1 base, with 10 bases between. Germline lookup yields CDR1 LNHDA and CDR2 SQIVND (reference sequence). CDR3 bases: TGTGCCAGTAGTATGGAGCGCGGAAGCAATCAGCCCCAGCATTTT. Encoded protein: CASSMERGSNQPQHF. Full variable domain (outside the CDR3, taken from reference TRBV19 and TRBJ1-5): DGGITQSPKYLFRKEGQNVTLSCEQNLNHDAMYWYRQDPGQGLRLIYYSQIVNDFQKGDIAEGYSVSREKKESFPLTVTSAQKNPTAFYLCASSMERGSNQPQHFGDGTRLSIL.

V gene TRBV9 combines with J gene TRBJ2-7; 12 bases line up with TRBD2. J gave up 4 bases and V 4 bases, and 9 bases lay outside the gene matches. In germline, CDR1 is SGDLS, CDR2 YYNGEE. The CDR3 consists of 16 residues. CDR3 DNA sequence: TGTGCCAGCAGCCCACGACTAGCGGGGGACTTGTACGAGCAGTACTTC. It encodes CASSPRLAGDLYEQYF.

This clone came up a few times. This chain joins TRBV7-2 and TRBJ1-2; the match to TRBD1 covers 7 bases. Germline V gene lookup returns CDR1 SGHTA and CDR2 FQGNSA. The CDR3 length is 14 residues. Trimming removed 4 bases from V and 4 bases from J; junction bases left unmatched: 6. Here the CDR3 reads CASSSLGQFYGYTF. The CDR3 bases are TGTGCCAGCAGCTCGCTGGGACAGTTCTATGGCTACACCTTC.

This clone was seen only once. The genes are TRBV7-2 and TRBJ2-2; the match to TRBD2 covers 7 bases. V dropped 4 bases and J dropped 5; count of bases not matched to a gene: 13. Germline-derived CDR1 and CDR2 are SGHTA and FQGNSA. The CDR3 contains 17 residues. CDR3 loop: CASSSRLTSLQTGELFF. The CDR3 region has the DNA TGTGCCAGCAGCTCCCGCTTGACTAGCCTTCAAACCGGGGAGCTGTTTTTT.